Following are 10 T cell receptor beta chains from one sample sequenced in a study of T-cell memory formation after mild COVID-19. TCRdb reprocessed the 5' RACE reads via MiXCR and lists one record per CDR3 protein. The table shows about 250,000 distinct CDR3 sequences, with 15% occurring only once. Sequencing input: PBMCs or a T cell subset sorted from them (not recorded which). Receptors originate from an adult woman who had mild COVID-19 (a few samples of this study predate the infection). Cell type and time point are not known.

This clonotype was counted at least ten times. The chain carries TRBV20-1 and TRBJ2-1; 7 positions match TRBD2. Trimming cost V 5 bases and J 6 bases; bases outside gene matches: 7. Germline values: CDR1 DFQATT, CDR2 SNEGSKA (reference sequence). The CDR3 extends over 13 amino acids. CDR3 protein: CSAVLAGPNEQFF. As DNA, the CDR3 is TGCAGTGCTGTCTTAGCGGGCCCCAATGAGCAGTTCTTC.

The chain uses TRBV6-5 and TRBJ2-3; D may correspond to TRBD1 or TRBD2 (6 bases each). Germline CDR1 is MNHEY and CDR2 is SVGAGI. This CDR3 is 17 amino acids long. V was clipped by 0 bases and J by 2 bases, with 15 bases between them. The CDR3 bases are TGTGCCAGCAGTTACTCACCCAGGGGAGGACTCACAGATACGCAGTATTTT. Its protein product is CASSYSPRGGLTDTQYF.

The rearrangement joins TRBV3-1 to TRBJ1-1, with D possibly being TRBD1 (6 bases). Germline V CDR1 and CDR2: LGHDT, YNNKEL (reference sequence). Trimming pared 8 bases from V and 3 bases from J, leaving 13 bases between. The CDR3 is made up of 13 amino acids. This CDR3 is CASRRGPHTEAFF. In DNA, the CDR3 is TGTGCCAGCCGCAGGGGTCCCCACACTGAAGCTTTCTTT. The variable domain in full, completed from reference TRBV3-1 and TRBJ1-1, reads DTAVSQTPKYLVTQMGNDKSIKCEQNLGHDTMYWYKQDSKKFLKIMFSYNNKELIINETVPNRFSPKSPDKAHLNLHINSLELGDSAVYFCASRRGPHTEAFFGQGTRLTVV.

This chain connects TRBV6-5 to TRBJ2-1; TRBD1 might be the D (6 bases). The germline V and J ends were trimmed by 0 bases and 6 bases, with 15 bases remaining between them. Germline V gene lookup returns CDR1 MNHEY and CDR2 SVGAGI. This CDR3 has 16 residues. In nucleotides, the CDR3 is TGTGCCAGCAGTTACTCGGGGCCAGGGGTAGGCAATGAGCAGTTCTTC. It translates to CASSYSGPGVGNEQFF.

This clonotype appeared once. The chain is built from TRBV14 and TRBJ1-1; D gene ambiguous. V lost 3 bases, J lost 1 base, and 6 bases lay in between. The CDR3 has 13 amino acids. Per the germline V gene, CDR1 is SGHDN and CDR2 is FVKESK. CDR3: CASSHGRNTEAFF. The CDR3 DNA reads TGTGCCAGCAGCCACGGACGGAACACTGAAGCTTTCTTT.

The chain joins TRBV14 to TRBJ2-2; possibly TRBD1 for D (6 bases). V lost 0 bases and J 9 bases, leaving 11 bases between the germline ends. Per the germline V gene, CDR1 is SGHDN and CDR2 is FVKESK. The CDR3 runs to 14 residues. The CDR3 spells CASSQEWGPRELFF. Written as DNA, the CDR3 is TGTGCCAGCAGCCAAGAATGGGGGCCACGGGAGCTGTTTTTT.

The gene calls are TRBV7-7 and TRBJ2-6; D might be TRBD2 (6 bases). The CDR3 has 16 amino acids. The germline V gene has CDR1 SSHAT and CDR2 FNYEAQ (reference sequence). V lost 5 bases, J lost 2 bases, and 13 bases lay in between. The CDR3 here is CASSPGTATGANVLTF. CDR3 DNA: TGTGCCAGCAGCCCCGGGACTGCCACTGGGGCCAACGTCCTGACTTTC.

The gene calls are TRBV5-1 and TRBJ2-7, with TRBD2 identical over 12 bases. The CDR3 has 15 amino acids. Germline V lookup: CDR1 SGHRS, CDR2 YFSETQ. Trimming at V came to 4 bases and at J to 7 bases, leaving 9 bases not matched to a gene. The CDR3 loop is CASSLHLAGGPEQYF. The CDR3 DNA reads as TGCGCCAGCAGCCTCCATCTAGCGGGAGGGCCTGAGCAGTACTTC.

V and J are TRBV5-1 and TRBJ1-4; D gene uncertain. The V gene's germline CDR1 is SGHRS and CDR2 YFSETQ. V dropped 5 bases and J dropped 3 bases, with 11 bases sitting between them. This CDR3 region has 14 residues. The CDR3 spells CASRGGGSNEKLFF. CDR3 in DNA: TGCGCCAGCAGAGGAGGCGGATCTAATGAAAAACTGTTTTTT.

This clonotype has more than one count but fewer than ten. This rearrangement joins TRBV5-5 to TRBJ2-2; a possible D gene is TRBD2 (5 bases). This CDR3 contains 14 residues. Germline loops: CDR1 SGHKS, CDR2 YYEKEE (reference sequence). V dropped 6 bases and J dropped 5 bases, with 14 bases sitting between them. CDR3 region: CASTPLPGTGELFF. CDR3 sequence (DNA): TGTGCCAGCACCCCTTTGCCGGGGACCGGGGAGCTGTTTTTT.